This TCR beta chain was observed in a study of T-cell memory formation after mild COVID-19. On this clonotype itself: Its target is unknown.

V was clipped by 1 base and J by 6 bases; unmatched bases: 2. The CDR3 has 13 residues. Germline V gene lookup returns CDR1 GTSNPN and CDR2 SVGIG (reference sequence). With constant-segment primers, 5'RACE yielded cDNA libraries of TCR alpha and TCR beta that carried sample barcodes and UMIs. From the 5' RACE reads, TCRdb called clonotypes with MiXCR, one entry per CDR3 protein. Of about 560,000 distinct CDR3 sequences listed, roughly 21% are singletons. Study-wide results and caveats: Clones that contracted from day 15 to 85 had balanced CD4/CD8; later expanders were CD4+ biased. CD4+ clones that contracted lay mainly in CM and EM; CD8+ ones lay in EMRA.

This receptor was obtained from an adult woman who had mild COVID-19 (a few samples of this study predate the infection). Cell type and time point are not known. This chain uses TRBV30 with TRBJ1-4; 7 nucleotides agree with TRBD1. Input material: PBMCs or a T cell subset sorted from them (not recorded which). The CDR3 is CAWSDRGDEKLFF. The CDR3 nucleotides read TGTGCCTGGAGTGACAGGGGAGATGAAAAACTGTTTTTT.